Described below is a single TCR beta chain sequence and its context. The PCR used 60 Vbeta and 13 Jbeta primers. Assay: immunoSEQ multiplex PCR; the TCRdb copy retains only in-frame clones and omits some. The profile covers some 120,000 clones, with about 70% appearing a single time and approximately 13% taken by the ten largest. These data come from a study of cytomegalovirus exposure and HLA in healthy donors. This CDR3 region has 17 residues. Germline V gives CDR1 ENHRY, CDR2 SYGVKD. V lost 3 bases and J lost 3; bases outside the gene matches: 11. The source material was PBMCs. This TCR was recovered from a woman aged 55-70 years in good health and CMV-seropositive. The chain is built from TRBV10-3 and TRBJ2-1, with TRBD2 matching 7 bases. The DNA for the CDR3 is TGTGCCATCAGTGACCTGGGACTACCGACAAACTACAATGAGCAGTTCTTC. It translates to CAISDLGLPTNYNEQFF.